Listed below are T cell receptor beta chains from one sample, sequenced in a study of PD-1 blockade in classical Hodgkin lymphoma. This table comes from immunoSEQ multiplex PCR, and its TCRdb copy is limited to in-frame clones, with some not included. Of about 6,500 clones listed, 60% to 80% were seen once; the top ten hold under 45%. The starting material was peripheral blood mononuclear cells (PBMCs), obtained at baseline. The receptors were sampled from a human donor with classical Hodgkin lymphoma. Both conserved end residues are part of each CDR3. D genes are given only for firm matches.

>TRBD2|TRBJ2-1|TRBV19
CASSIGGGRAISYNEQFF
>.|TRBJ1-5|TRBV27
CASSLMYGNQPQHF
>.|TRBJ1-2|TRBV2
CASSEGRLRTNYGYTF
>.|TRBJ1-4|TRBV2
CASSEIVGGVIF
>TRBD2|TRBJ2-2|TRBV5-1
CASSLASGSITGELFF
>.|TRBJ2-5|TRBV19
CASSPVAGATAAQYF
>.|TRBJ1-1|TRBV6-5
CASSGGYTEAFF
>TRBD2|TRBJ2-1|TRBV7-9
CASSRSLAGYNEQFF
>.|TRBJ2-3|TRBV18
CASSPQLGNTDTQYF
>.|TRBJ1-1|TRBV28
CASSFSDRSFEAFF
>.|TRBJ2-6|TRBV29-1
CSVVSWGDQSSGANVLTF
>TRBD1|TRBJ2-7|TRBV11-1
CASSLRDRGLNEQYF
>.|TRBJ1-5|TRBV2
CASSEEGLLNQPQHF
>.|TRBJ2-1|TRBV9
CASSVGASSYNEQFF
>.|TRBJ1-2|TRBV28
CASSGSGGDYGYTF
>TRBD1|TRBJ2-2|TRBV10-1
CASSGTGNTGELFF
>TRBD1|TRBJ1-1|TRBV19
CASSIPTGFGTEAFF
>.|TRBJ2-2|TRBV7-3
CASSLYPGETGELFF
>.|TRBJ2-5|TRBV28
CASSFSETQYF
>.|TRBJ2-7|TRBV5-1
CASSQDGYSSYEQYF
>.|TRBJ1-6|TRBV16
CASSRQFNSPLHF
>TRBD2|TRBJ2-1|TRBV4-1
CASSPKGAGGSYNEQFF
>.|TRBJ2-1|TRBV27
CASSPIPGAKAYNEQFF
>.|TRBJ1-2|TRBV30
CAWGSRNDGYTF
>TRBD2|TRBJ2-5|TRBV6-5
CASSYSGTGGETQYF
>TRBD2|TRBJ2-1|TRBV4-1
CASRQHTALGRVLDEQFF
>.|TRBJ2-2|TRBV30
CAWRLAGYDGELFF
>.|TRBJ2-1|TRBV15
CATSRDNPQEQFF
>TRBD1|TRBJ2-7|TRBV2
CASEDRATYEQYF
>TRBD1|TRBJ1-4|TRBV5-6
CASSLAGPGGREKLFF
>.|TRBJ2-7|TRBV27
CASRPSFSYEQYF
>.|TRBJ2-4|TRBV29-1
CSVVSTSGPPDF
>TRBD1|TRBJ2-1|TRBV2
CASSTGQGGNEQFF
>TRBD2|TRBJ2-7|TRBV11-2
CASSPTSGSLHEQYF
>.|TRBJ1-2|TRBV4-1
CASSLTVSNYGYTF
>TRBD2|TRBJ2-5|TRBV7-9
CASSWTSGRGRETQYF
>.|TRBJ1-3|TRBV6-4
CASSDRYRDTLLSGNTIYF
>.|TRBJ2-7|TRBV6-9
CASSSGTRDEQYF
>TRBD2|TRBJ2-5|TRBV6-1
CASAKREGRETQYF
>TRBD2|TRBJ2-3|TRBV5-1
CASSPRLLAGGSASTDTQYF
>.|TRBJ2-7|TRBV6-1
CASSEGGVSYEQYF
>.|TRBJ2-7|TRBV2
CASSSRTSYEQYF
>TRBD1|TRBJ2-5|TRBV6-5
CASSYQGQGRGETQYF
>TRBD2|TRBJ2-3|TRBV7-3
CASSLISGRADTQYF
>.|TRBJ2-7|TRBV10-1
CASSAPPGTITREQYF
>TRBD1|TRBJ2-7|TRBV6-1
CASSSPGQGYEQYF
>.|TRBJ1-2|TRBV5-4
CASSLEQGGYGYTF
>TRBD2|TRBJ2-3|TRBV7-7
CASSLLAGGTDTQYF
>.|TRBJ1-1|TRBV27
CATPQQGYTEAFF